This record looks at one TCR beta chain sequence and its context. The antigen is undetermined. The CDR3 spans 15 residues. The V end lost 6 bases, the J end lost 7 bases, and 18 bases lay between the germline ends. Germline-derived CDR1 and CDR2 are MDHEN and SYDVKM. The data were obtained in a study of regulatory T cells. The primer mix had 52 TRBV and 13 TRBJ primers. Profiling relied on immunoSEQ multiplex PCR, and the TCRdb table lists in-frame clones only, not all of them. Of 30,000 to 40,000 clones in the sample, roughly 90% are singletons; the top ten hold over 2%. Autoimmunity was present in every CD3G-deficient patient, worse in two. Patients, 2 to 39 years old, had expanded memory T-cell proportions. CD4+ T cells were divided by sorting: CD25-high CD127-low Tregs, CD25-low CD127-high conventional cells. Findings and limits, study-wide: In CD3G-deficient patients, conventional CD4+ T cells were enriched for hydrophobic CDR3 residues at positions 6 and 7. In patients, unique TRB V-J pairs were restricted and V/J usage skewed, especially in Tregs.

The rearrangement uses TRBV28 and TRBJ2-2; D is possibly TRBD2 (6 bases). This clonotype was obtained from a young adult with CD3G deficiency. Sequencing input: conventional CD4+ T cells sorted from blood. CDR3 region: CASSHGTSWGGELFF. The CDR3 DNA sequence: TGTGCCAGCAGCCATGGGACTTCTTGGGGCGGGGAGCTGTTTTTT.